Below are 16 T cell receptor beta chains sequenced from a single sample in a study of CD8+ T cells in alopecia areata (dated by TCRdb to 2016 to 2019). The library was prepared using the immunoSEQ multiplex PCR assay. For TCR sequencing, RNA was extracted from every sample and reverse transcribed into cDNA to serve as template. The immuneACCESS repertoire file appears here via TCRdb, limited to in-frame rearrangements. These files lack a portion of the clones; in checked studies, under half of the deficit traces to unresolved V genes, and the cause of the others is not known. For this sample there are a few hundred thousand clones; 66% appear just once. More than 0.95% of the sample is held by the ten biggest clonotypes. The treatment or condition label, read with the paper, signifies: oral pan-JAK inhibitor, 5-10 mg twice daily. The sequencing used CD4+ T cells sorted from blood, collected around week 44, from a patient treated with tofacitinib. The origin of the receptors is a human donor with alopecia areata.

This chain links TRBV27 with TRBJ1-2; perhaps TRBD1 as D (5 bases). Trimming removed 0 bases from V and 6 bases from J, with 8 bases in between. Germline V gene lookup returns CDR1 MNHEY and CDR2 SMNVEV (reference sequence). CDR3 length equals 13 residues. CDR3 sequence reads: CASSLSLGHGYTF. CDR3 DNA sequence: TGTGCCAGCAGTTTATCCTTGGGACATGGCTACACCTTC.

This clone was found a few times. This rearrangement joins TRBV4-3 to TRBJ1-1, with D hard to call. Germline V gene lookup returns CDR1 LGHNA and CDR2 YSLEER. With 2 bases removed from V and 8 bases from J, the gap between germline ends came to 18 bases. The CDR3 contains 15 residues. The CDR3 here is CASSQSYDFGGEAFF. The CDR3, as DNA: TGCGCCAGCAGCCAATCCTACGACTTCGGAGGGGAAGCTTTCTTT.

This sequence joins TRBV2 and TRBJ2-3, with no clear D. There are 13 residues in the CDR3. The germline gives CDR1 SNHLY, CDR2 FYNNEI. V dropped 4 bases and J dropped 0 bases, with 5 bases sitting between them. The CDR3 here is CASSVPSTDTQYF. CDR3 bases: TGTGCCAGCAGTGTACCTAGCACAGATACGCAGTATTTT. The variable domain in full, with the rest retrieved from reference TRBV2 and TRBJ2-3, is EPEVTQTPSHQVTQMGQEVILRCVPISNHLYFYWYRQILGQKVEFLVSFYNNEISEKSEIFDDQFSVERPDGSNFTLKIRSTKLEDSAMYFCASSVPSTDTQYFGPGTRLTVL.

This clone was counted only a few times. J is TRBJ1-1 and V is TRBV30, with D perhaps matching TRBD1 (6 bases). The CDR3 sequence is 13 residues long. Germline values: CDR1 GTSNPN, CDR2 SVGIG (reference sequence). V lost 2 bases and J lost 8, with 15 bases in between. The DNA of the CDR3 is TGTGCCTGGAGTCCTTTCTCAGGGGAGGAAGCTTTCTTT. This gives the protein CAWSPFSGEEAFF.

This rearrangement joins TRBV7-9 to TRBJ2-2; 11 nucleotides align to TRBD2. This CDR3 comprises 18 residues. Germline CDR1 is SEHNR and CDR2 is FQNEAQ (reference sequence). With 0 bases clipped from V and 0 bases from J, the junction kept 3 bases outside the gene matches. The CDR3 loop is CASSLARGLAANTGELFF. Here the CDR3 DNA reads TGTGCCAGCAGCTTAGCGCGGGGACTAGCGGCGAACACCGGGGAGCTGTTTTTT.

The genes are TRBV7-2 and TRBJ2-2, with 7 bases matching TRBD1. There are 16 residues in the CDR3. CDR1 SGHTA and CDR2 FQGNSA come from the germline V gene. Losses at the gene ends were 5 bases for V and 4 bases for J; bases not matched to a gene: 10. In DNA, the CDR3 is TGTGCCAGCAGCCCCTGGAAGGGGGCGGGCACCGGGGAGCTGTTTTTT. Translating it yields CASSPWKGAGTGELFF. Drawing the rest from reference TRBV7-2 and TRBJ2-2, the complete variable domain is GAGVSQSPSNKVTEKGKDVELRCDPISGHTALYWYRQSLGQGLEFLIYFQGNSAPDKSGLPSDRFSAERTGGSVSTLTIQRTQQEDSAVYLCASSPWKGAGTGELFFGEGSRLTVL.

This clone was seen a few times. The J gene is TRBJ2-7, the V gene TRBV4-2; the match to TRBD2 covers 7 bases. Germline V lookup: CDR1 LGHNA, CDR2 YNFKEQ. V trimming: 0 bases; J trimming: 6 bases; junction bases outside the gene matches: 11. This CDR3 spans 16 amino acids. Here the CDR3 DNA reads TGTGCCAGCAGCCAAGAAGTATCGGGGGACTACTCCGAGCAGTACTTC. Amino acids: CASSQEVSGDYSEQYF.

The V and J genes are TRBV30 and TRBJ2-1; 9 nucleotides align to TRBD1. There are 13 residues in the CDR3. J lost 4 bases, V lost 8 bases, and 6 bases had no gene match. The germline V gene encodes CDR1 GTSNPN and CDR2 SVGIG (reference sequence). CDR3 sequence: CAGTGLRYNEQFF. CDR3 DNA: TGTGCCGGGACAGGGCTGAGGTACAATGAGCAGTTCTTC.

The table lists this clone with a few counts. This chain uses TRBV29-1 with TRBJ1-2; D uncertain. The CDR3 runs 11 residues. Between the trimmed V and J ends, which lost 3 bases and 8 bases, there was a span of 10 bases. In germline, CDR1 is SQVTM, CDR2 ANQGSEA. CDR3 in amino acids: CSVDRAGGYTF. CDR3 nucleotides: TGCAGCGTTGACCGGGCGGGCGGCTACACCTTC.

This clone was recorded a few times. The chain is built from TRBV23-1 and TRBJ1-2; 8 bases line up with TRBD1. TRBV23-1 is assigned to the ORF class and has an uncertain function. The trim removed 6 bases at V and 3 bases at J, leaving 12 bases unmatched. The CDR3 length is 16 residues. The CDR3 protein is CASRRPRTGTYYGYTF. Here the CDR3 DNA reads TGCGCCAGCAGACGACCTAGGACAGGGACTTACTATGGCTACACCTTC.

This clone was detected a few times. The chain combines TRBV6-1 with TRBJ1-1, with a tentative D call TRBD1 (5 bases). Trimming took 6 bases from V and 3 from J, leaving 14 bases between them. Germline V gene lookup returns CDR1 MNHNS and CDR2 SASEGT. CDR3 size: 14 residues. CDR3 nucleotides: TGTGCCAGCAGAGACGACAGTTTTTACACTGAAGCTTTCTTT. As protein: CASRDDSFYTEAFF.

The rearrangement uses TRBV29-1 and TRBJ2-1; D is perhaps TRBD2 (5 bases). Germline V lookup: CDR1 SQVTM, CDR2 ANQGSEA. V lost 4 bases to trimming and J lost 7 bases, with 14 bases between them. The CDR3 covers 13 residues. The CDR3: CSVGRGLGNEQFF. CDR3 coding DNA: TGCAGCGTTGGTCGGGGATTGGGGAATGAGCAGTTCTTC.

The CDR3 region is CASSLLGQGANGYTF. DNA for the CDR3: TGTGCCAGCAGTTTACTGGGACAGGGGGCTAATGGCTACACCTTC. The chain has TRBV27 and TRBJ1-2; TRBD1 matches 12 bases. The length of the CDR3 is 15 residues. The V gene end was trimmed by 2 bases and the J gene end by 6 bases; junction bases not matched to a gene: 4. Germline CDR1 and CDR2: MNHEY and SMNVEV (reference sequence).

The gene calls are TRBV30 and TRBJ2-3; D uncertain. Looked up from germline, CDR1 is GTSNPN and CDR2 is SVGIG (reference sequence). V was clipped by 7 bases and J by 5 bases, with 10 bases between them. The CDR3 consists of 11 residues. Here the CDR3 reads CAYIMGDTQYF. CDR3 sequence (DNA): TGTGCCTACATCATGGGAGATACGCAGTATTTT.

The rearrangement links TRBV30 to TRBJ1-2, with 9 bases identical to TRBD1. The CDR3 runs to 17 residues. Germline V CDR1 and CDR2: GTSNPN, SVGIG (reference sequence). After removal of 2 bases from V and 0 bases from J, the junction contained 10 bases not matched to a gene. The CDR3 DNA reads TGTGCCTGGAGTTCGACAGGGGGATTCTTGGCTAACTATGGCTACACCTTC. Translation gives CAWSSTGGFLANYGYTF. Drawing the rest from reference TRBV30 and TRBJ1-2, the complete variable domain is SQTIHQWPATLVQPVGSPLSLECTVEGTSNPNLYWYRQAAGRGLQLLFYSVGIGQISSEVPQNLSASRPQDRQFILSSKKLLLSDSGFYLCAWSSTGGFLANYGYTFGSGTRLTVV.

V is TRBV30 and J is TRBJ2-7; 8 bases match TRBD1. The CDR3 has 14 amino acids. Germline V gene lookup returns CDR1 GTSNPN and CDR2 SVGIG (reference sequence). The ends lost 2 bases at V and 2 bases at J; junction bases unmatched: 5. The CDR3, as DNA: TGTGCCTGGAGTCGGACAGGGAATGCCTACGAGCAGTACTTC. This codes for CAWSRTGNAYEQYF.